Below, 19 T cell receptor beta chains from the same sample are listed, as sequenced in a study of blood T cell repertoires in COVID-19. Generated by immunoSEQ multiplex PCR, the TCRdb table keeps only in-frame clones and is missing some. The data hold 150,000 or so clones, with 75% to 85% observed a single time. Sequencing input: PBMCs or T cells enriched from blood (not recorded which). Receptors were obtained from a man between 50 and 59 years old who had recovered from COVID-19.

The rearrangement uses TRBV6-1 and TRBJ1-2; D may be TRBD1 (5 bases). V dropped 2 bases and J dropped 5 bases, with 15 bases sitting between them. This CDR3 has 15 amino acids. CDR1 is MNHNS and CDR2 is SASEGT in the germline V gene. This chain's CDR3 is CASSERSEGRYGYTF. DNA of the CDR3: TGTGCCAGCAGTGAAAGGTCTGAGGGGAGGTATGGCTACACCTTC.

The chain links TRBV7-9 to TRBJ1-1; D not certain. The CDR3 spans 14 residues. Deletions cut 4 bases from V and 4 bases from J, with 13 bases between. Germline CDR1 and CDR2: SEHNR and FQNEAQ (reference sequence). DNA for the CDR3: TGTGCCAGCAGCTCGATGACAACCCCCACTGAAGCTTTCTTT. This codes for CASSSMTTPTEAFF.

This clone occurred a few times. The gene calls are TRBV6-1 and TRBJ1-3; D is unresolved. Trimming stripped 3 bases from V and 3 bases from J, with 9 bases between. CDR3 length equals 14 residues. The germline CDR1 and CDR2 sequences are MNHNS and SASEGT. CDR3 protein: CASSDWGGGNTIYF. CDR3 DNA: TGTGCCAGCAGTGATTGGGGAGGTGGAAACACCATATATTTT.

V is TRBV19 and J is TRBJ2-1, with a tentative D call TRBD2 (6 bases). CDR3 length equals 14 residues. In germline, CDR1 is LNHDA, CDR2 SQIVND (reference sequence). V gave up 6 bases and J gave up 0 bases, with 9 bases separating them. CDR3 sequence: CASSVGSSYNEQFF. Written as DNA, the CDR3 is TGTGCCAGTAGCGTCGGGAGCTCCTACAATGAGCAGTTCTTC. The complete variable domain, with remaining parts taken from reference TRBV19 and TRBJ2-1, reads DGGITQSPKYLFRKEGQNVTLSCEQNLNHDAMYWYRQDPGQGLRLIYYSQIVNDFQKGDIAEGYSVSREKKESFPLTVTSAQKNPTAFYLCASSVGSSYNEQFFGPGTRLTVL.

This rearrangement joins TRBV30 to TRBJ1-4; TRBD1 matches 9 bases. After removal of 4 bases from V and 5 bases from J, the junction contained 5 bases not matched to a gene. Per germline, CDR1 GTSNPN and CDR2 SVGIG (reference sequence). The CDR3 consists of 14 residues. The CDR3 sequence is CAWNPGTGNEKLFF. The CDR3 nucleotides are TGTGCCTGGAATCCCGGGACAGGGAATGAAAAACTGTTTTTT.

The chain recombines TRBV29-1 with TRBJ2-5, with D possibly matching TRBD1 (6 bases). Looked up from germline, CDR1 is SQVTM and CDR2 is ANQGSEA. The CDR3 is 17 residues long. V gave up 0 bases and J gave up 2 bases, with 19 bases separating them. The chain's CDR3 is CSVEDSRQGLGQETQYF. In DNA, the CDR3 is TGCAGCGTTGAAGATAGCCGGCAGGGGCTCGGGCAAGAGACCCAGTACTTC.

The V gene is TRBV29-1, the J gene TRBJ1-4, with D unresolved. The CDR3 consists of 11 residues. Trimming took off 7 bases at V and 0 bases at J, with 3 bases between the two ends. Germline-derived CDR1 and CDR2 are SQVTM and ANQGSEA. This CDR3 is CSGATNEKLFF. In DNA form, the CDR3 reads TGCAGCGGCGCAACTAATGAAAAACTGTTTTTT.

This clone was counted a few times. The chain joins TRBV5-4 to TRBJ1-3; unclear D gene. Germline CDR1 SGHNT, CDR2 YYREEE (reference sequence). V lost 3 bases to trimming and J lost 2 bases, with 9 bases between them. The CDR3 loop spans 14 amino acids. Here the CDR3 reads CASSWAGTGNTIYF. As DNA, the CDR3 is TGTGCCAGCAGCTGGGCAGGTACTGGAAACACCATATATTTT.

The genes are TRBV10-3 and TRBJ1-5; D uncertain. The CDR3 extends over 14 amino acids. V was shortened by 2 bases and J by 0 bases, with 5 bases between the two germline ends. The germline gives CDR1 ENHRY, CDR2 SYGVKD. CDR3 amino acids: CAISETDSNQPQHF. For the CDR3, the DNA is TGTGCCATCAGTGAGACAGATAGCAATCAGCCCCAGCATTTT.

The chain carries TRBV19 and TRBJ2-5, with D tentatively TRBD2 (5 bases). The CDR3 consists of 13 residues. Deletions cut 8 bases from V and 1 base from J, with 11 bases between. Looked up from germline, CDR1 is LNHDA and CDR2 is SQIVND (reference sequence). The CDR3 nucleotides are TGTGCCAGTGCCGAGGGCAGCCAAGAGACCCAGTACTTC. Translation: CASAEGSQETQYF.

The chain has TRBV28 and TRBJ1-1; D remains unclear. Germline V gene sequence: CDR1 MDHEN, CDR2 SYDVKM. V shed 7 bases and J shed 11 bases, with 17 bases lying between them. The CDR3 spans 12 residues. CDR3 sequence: CASTASAYGAFF. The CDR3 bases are TGTGCCAGCACCGCTTCCGCCTACGGGGCTTTCTTT.

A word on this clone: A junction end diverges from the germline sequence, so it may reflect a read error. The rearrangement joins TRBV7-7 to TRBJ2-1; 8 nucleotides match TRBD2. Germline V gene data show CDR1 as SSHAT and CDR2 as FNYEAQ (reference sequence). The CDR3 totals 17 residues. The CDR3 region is CASSLVLGTSGYNEQFF. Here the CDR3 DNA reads TGTGCTAGCAGCTTAGTCTTGGGAACTAGCGGCTACAATGAGCAGTTCTTC.

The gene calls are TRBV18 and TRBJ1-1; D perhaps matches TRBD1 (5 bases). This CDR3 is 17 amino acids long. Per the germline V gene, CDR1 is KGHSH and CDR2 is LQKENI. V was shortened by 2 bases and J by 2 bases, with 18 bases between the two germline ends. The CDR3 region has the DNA TGTGCCAGCTCACCAAACCGGGGGGGGTCCGGAAACACTGAAGCTTTCTTT. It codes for CASSPNRGGSGNTEAFF.

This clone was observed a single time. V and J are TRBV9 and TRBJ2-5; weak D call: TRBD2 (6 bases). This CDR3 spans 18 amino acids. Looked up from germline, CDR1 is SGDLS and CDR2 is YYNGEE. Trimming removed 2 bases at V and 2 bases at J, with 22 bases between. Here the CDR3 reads CASSVGPPGLLTQETQYF. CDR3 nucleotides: TGTGCCAGCAGCGTTGGGCCACCGGGACTCTTAACTCAAGAGACCCAGTACTTC. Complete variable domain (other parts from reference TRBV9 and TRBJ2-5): DSGVTQTPKHLITATGQRVTLRCSPRSGDLSVYWYQQSLDQGLQFLIQYYNGEERAKGNILERFSAQQFPDLHSELNLSSLELGDSALYFCASSVGPPGLLTQETQYFGPGTRLLVL.

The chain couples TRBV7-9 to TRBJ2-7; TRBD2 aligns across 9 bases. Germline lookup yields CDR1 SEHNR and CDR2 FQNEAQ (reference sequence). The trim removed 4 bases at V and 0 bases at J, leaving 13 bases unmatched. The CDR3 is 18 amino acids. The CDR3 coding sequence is TGTGCCAGCAGCTCCCAACGCGGGGGGGCACGGAGCTCCTACGAGCAGTACTTC. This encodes CASSSQRGGARSSYEQYF. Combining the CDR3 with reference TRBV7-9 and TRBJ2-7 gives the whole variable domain DTGVSQNPRHKITKRGQNVTFRCDPISEHNRLYWYRQTLGQGPEFLTYFQNEAQLEKSRLLSDRFSAERPKGSFSTLEIQRTEQGDSAMYLCASSSQRGGARSSYEQYFGPGTRLTVT.

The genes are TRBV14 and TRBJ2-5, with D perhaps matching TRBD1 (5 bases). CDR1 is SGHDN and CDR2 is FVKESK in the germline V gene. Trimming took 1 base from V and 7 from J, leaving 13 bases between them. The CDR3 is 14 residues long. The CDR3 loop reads CASSQARVGRTQYF. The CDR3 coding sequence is TGTGCCAGCAGCCAAGCCAGGGTCGGAAGGACCCAGTACTTC.

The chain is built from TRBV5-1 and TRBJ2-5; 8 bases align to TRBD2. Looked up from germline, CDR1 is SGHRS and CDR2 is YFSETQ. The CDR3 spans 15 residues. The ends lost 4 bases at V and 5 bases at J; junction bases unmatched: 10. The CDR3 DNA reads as TGCGCCAGCAGCCGCCCCGCGGGGGGCCGGGAGACCCAGTACTTC. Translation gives CASSRPAGGRETQYF.

CDR3 in amino acids: CAWRAQNTGELFF. As DNA, the CDR3 is TGTGCCTGGAGGGCACAAAACACCGGGGAGCTGTTTTTT. The gene calls are TRBV30 and TRBJ2-2; D remains ambiguous. The V gene lost 3 bases and the J gene lost 2 bases, with 7 bases spanning the gap. The CDR3 extends over 13 amino acids. The germline gives CDR1 GTSNPN, CDR2 SVGIG (reference sequence).

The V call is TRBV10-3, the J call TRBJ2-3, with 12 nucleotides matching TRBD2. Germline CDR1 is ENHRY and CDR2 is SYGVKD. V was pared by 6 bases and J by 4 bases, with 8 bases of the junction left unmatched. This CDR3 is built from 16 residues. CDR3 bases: TGTGCCATCAGGACATGGACTAGCGGGGTAGCAGATACGCAGTATTTT. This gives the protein CAIRTWTSGVADTQYF.